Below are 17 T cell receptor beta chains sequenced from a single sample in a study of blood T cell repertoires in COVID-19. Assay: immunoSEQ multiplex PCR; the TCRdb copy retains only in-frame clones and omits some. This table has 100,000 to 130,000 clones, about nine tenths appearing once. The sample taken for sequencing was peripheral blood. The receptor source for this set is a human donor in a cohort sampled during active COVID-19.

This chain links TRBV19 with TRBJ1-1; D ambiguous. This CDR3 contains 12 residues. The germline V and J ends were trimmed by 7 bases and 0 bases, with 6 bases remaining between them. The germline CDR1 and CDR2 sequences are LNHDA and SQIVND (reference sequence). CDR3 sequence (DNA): TGTGCCAGTACAGGTCTGAACACTGAAGCTTTCTTT. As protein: CASTGLNTEAFF.

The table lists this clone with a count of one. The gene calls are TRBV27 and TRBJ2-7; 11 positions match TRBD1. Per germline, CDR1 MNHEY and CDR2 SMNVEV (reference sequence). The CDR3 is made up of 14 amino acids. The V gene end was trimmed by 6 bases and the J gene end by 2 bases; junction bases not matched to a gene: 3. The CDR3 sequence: CASSRTGGAYEQYF. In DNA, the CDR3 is TGTGCCAGCAGCCGGACAGGGGGCGCCTACGAGCAGTACTTC.

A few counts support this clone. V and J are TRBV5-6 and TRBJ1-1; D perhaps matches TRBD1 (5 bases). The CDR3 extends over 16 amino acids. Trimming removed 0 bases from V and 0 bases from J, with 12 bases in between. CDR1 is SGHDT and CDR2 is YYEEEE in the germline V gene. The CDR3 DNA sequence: TGTGCCAGCAGCTTGGGACCAAGGGGATTGAACACTGAAGCTTTCTTT. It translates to CASSLGPRGLNTEAFF.

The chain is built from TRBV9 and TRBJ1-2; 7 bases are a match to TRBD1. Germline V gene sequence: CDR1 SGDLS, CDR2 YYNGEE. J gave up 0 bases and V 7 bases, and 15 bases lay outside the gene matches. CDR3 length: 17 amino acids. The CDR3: CASGSPRTGQANYGYTF. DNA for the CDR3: TGTGCCAGCGGAAGCCCTAGGACAGGCCAAGCTAACTATGGCTACACCTTC.

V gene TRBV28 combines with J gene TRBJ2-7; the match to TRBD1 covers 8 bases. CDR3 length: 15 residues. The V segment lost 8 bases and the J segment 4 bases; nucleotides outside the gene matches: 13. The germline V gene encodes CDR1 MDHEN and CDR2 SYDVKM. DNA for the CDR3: TGTGCCAGCTTTTCGAGGCAGGGGGCGAGATACGAGCAGTACTTC. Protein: CASFSRQGARYEQYF.

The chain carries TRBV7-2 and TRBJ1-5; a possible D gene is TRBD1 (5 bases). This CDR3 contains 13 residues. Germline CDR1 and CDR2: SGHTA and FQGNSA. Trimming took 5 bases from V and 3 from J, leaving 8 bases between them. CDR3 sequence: CASSPRVNQPQHF. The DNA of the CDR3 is TGTGCCAGCAGCCCCAGGGTCAATCAGCCCCAGCATTTT.

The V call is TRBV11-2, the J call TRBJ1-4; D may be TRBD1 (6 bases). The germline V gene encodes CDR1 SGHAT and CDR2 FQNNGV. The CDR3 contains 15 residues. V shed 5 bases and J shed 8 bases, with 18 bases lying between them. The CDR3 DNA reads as TGTGCCAGCAGCCCGGGGGGGGCAGGCGGAGAAAAACTGTTTTTT. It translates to CASSPGGAGGEKLFF.

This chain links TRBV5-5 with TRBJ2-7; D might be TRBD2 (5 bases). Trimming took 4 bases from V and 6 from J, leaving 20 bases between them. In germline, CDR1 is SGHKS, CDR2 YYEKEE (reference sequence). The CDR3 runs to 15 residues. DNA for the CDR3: TGTGCCAGCAGCCCCAGAGGGTTAATGACCTTCGAGCAGTACTTC. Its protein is CASSPRGLMTFEQYF.

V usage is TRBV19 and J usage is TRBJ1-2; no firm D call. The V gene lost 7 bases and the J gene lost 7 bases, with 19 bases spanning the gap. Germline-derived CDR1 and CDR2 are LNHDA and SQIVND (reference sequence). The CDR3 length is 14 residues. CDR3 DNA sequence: TGTGCCAGTACGTCAGGCCCCGACCTTGGTGGCTACACCTTC. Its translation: CASTSGPDLGGYTF. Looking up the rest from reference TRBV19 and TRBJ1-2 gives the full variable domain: DGGITQSPKYLFRKEGQNVTLSCEQNLNHDAMYWYRQDPGQGLRLIYYSQIVNDFQKGDIAEGYSVSREKKESFPLTVTSAQKNPTAFYLCASTSGPDLGGYTFGSGTRLTVV.

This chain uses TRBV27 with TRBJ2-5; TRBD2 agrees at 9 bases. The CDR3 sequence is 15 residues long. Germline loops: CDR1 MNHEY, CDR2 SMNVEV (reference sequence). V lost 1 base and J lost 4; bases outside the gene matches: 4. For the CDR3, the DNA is TGTGCCAGCAGTTTATTGGGGACTAGCAGAGAGACCCAGTACTTC. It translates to CASSLLGTSRETQYF.

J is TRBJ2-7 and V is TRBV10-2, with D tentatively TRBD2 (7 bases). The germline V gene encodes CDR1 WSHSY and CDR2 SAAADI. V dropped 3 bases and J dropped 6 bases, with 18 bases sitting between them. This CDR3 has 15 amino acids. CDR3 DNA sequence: TGCGCCAGCAGTGACTCGGGGGGCGGATGGTTCGAGCAGTACTTC. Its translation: CASSDSGGGWFEQYF.

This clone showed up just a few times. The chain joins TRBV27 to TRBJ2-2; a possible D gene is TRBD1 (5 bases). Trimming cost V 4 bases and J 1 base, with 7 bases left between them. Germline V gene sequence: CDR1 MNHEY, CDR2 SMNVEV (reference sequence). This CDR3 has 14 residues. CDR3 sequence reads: CASSWQGNTGELFF. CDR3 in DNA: TGTGCCAGCAGTTGGCAGGGGAACACCGGGGAGCTGTTTTTT.

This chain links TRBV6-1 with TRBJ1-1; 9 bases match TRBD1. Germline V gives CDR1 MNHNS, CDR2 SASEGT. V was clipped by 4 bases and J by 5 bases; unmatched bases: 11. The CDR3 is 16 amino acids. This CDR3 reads CASSAYRGLDNTEAFF. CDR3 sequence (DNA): TGTGCCAGCAGTGCCTACAGGGGGCTAGATAATACTGAAGCTTTCTTT.

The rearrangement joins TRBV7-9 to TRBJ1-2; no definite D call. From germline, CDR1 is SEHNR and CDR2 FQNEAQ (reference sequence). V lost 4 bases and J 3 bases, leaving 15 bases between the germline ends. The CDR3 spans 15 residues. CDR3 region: CASSSLRSYDYGYTF. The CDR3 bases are TGTGCCAGCAGCTCGCTCCGGAGTTATGACTATGGCTACACCTTC.

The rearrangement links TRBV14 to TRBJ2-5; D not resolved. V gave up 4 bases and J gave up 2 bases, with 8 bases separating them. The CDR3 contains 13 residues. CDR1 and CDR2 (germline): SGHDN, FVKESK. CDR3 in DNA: TGTGCCAGCAGCCGACTGATACAAGAGACCCAGTACTTC. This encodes CASSRLIQETQYF.

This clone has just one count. The DNA of the CDR3 is TGCGCCAGCAGCTTGCGACAGGGTGGAGAGACCCAGTACTTC. This translates into CASSLRQGGETQYF. The chain is built from TRBV5-1 and TRBJ2-5; 7 bases fit TRBD1. Trimming cost V 1 base and J 4 bases; bases outside gene matches: 4. The CDR3 is made up of 14 amino acids. Looked up from germline, CDR1 is SGHRS and CDR2 is YFSETQ.

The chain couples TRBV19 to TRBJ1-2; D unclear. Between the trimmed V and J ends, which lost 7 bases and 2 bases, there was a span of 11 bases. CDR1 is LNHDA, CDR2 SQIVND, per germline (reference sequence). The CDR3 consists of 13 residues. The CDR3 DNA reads TGTGCCAGTAAGAGGCTCGGAAACTATGGCTACACCTTC. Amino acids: CASKRLGNYGYTF.